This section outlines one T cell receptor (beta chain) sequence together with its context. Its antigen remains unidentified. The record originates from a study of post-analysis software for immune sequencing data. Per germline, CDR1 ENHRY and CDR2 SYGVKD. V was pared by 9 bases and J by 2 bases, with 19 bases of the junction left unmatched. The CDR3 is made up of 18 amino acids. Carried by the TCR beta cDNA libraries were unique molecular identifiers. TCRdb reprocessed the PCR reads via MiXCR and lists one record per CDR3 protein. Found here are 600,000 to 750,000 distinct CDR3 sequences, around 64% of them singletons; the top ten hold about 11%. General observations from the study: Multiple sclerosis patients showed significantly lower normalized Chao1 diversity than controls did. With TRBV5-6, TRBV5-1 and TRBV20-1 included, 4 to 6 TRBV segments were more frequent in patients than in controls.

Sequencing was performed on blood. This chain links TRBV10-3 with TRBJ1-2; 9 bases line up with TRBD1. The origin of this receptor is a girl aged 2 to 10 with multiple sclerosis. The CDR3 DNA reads TGTGCCATTTCCAACCCCCTCGCCGAGGGGACAGGGAACTATGGCTACACCTTC. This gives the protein CAISNPLAEGTGNYGYTF.